This T cell receptor beta chain was retrieved from a study of response to subunit inactivated influenza vaccine. The germline CDR1 and CDR2 sequences are SQVTM and ANQGSEA. Between the trimmed V and J ends, which lost 4 bases and 3 bases, there was a span of 15 bases. This CDR3 contains 14 residues. TCRdb redid the calling of the RT-PCR reads with MiXCR, one entry per CDR3 protein. The sample records hundreds of thousands of distinct CDR3 sequences, 14% being singletons. Findings and limits, study-wide: The authors put forward the suggestion that each seasonal influenza vaccination may bring in only a limited number of new T cells.

Notes on this clonotype: What it binds is not known.

The V and J genes are TRBV29-1 and TRBJ1-1; weak D call: TRBD1 (6 bases). The origin of this receptor is a man in his fifties who received an inactivated influenza vaccine. This specimen was PBMCs from blood, taken 14 days before vaccination. As DNA, the CDR3 is TGCAGCGTTGCCGCCGGGACAAGGGACACTGAAGCTTTCTTT. Translating it yields CSVAAGTRDTEAFF. Using reference TRBV29-1 and TRBJ1-1 for the parts outside the CDR3, the full variable domain is SAVISQKPSRDICQRGTSLTIQCQVDSQVTMMFWYRQQPGQSLTLIATANQGSEATYESGFVIDKFPISRPNLTFSTLTVSNMSPEDSSIYLCSVAAGTRDTEAFFGQGTRLTVV.